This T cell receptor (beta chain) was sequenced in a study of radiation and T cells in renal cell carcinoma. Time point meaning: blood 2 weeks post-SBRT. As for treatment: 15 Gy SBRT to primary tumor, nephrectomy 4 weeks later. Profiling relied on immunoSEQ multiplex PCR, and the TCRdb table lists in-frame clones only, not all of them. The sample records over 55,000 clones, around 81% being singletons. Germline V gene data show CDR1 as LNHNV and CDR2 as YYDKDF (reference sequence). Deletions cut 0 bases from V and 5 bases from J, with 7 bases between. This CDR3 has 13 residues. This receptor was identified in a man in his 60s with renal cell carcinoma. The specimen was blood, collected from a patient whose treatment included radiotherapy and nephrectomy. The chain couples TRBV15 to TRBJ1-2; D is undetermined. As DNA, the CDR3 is TGTGCCACCAGCAGAGAAGGGTTGTATGGCTACACCTTC. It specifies CATSREGLYGYTF.